The 25 T cell receptor beta chains listed next were all sequenced from one sample in a study of blood T cell repertoires in COVID-19. Generated by immunoSEQ multiplex PCR, the TCRdb table keeps only in-frame clones and is missing some. This table holds some 450,000 clones, approximately 90% found once. The specimen sequenced was peripheral blood. These receptor sequences come from a woman in her forties or fifties with COVID-19, enrolled during active disease.

The DNA of the CDR3 is TGTGCCAGCTCACCCCCCGACAGGGGTAGCAACACCATATATTTT. It codes for CASSPPDRGSNTIYF. The chain recombines TRBV18 with TRBJ1-3; TRBD1 matches 8 bases. V lost 3 bases to trimming and J lost 7 bases; unmatched junction nucleotides: 8. The length of the CDR3 is 15 residues. Germline V CDR1 and CDR2: KGHSH, LQKENI. The complete variable domain, with remaining parts taken from reference TRBV18 and TRBJ1-3, reads NAGVMQNPRHLVRRRGQEARLRCSPMKGHSHVYWYRQLPEEGLKFMVYLQKENIIDESGMPKERFSAEFPKEGPSILRIQQVVRGDSAAYFCASSPPDRGSNTIYFGEGSWLTVV.

Comment on this clone: Other DNA sequences from this sample encode an identical CDR3 as well. The J gene is TRBJ1-2, the V gene TRBV19, with D possibly being TRBD1 (6 bases). Trimming took 3 bases from V and 5 from J, leaving 13 bases between them. The CDR3 covers 14 residues. Germline V gene data show CDR1 as LNHDA and CDR2 as SQIVND (reference sequence). The CDR3 DNA is TGTGCCAGTAGTATCAGTGGGGGCTTATATGGCTACACCTTC. As protein: CASSISGGLYGYTF.

The chain combines TRBV30 with TRBJ2-2; tentative D call: TRBD1 (6 bases). The CDR3 is made up of 16 amino acids. Germline V gene lookup returns CDR1 GTSNPN and CDR2 SVGIG (reference sequence). V gave up 3 bases and J gave up 0 bases, with 14 bases separating them. CDR3 protein: CAWRIGQPSNTGELFF. The CDR3 region has the DNA TGTGCCTGGAGGATTGGACAGCCTTCGAACACCGGGGAGCTGTTTTTT.

The V gene is TRBV3-1 (or the pseudogene TRBV3-2), the J gene TRBJ2-1; 11 nucleotides align to TRBD2. Germline loops: CDR1 LGHDT, CDR2 YNNKEL (reference sequence). The CDR3 loop spans 16 amino acids. With 4 bases clipped from V and 6 bases from J, the junction kept 8 bases outside the gene matches. The CDR3 reads CASSLLAGGEGNEQFF. The CDR3 DNA is TGTGCCAGCAGCCTTTTAGCGGGGGGGGAAGGCAATGAGCAGTTCTTC.

The chain carries TRBV4-1 and TRBJ1-4; no reliable D call. CDR3 length: 15 residues. The V gene lost 3 bases and the J gene lost 0 bases, with 8 bases spanning the gap. CDR1 MGHRA and CDR2 YSYEKL come from the germline V gene. The CDR3 loop is CASSHPGATNEKLFF. CDR3 nucleotides: TGCGCCAGCAGCCACCCAGGTGCAACTAATGAAAAACTGTTTTTT.

The rearrangement joins TRBV27 to TRBJ2-5; D may be TRBD2 (6 bases). The V end lost 5 bases, the J end lost 0 bases, and 13 bases lay between the germline ends. CDR1 and CDR2 (germline): MNHEY, SMNVEV (reference sequence). The CDR3 has 15 amino acids. The CDR3 region is CASSPTRDYQETQYF. The CDR3 DNA is TGTGCCAGCAGTCCTACCAGGGACTACCAAGAGACCCAGTACTTC.

The chain links TRBV12-3 or TRBV12-4 to TRBJ2-7; maybe TRBD2 (5 bases). V was trimmed by 8 bases and J by 4 bases, leaving 15 bases between them. This CDR3 is 13 amino acids long. The CDR3, as DNA: TGTGCCAGCTCCTACTCTGAGGGATACGAGCAGTACTTC. Its protein is CASSYSEGYEQYF.

This clone has a handful of counts. The rearrangement uses TRBV10-1 and TRBJ1-3, with D uncertain. Germline CDR1 WNHNN, CDR2 SYGVQD (reference sequence). The CDR3 is 13 residues long. Deletions cut 7 bases from V and 0 bases from J, with 7 bases between. CDR3 amino acids: CASMKSSGNTIYF. CDR3 DNA sequence: TGCGCCAGCATGAAGAGCTCTGGAAACACCATATATTTT.

The chain joins TRBV27 to TRBJ2-2; the D gene is possibly TRBD1 (5 bases). CDR1 MNHEY and CDR2 SMNVEV come from the germline V gene (reference sequence). This CDR3 comprises 16 residues. V was clipped by 5 bases and J by 0 bases, with 13 bases between them. The CDR3 DNA reads TGTGCCAGCAGTCCTCAGGACACTTCGAACACCGGGGAGCTGTTTTTT. Amino acids: CASSPQDTSNTGELFF.

This chain uses TRBV13 with TRBJ2-1; no definite D call. The CDR3 is 14 amino acids. V gave up 6 bases and J gave up 0 bases, with 9 bases separating them. CDR1 PRHDT and CDR2 FYEKMQ come from the germline V gene (reference sequence). The CDR3 nucleotides read TGTGCCAGCAGTACCCCGAGCTCCTACAATGAGCAGTTCTTC. Translation: CASSTPSSYNEQFF.

The chain is built from TRBV30 and TRBJ2-2; D is undetermined. The CDR3 spans 15 residues. Germline V gene data show CDR1 as GTSNPN and CDR2 as SVGIG (reference sequence). The ends were cut back, 5 bases at V and 0 bases at J, with 13 bases in the middle. The chain's CDR3 is CAWEAAPANTGELFF. The CDR3 DNA sequence: TGTGCCTGGGAGGCGGCCCCCGCGAACACCGGGGAGCTGTTTTTT.

The chain joins TRBV6-5 to TRBJ2-3, with D perhaps matching TRBD2 (6 bases). Trimming shortened V by 6 bases and J by 6 bases, and 10 bases separated the two germline ends. The CDR3 has 12 amino acids. The germline CDR1 and CDR2 sequences are MNHEY and SVGAGI. CDR3 in amino acids: CASRAGGDTQYF. The CDR3 DNA is TGTGCCAGCAGGGCCGGGGGTGATACGCAGTATTTT.

CDR3 DNA: TGTGCCAGCAGCTTAGACGACAGGGTGGATGGGGCCAACGTCCTGACTTTC. This encodes CASSLDDRVDGANVLTF. V usage is TRBV7-8 and J usage is TRBJ2-6; 7 bases agree with TRBD1. Trimming at V came to 1 base and at J to 3 bases, leaving 6 bases not matched to a gene. In germline, CDR1 is SGHVS, CDR2 FQNEAQ. The CDR3 loop spans 17 amino acids.

The chain carries TRBV5-1 and TRBJ2-2, with TRBD1 matching 8 bases. Germline V gene data show CDR1 as SGHRS and CDR2 as YFSETQ. CDR3 length: 16 amino acids. V lost 6 bases, J lost 1 base, and 8 bases stayed unmatched. The CDR3 region has the DNA TGCGCCAGCACCTCCGTGGGGACAGGGAACACCGGGGAGCTGTTTTTT. As protein: CASTSVGTGNTGELFF.

The chain links TRBV6-5 to TRBJ2-2, with 7 bases aligning to TRBD2. CDR1 is MNHEY and CDR2 is SVGAGI in the germline V gene. There are 14 residues in the CDR3. V was clipped by 6 bases and J by 3 bases; unmatched bases: 4. The CDR3 sequence: CASSERGYTGELFF. CDR3 bases: TGTGCCAGCAGCGAGCGGGGCTACACCGGGGAGCTGTTTTTT.

V is TRBV7-2 and J is TRBJ1-2; the match to TRBD1 covers 9 bases. The CDR3 length is 14 residues. CDR1 and CDR2 from the germline V gene are SGHTA and FQGNSA. V was pared by 1 base and J by 8 bases, with 5 bases of the junction left unmatched. The CDR3 sequence is CASSLGGQGWGYTF. Written as DNA, the CDR3 is TGTGCCAGCAGCTTAGGGGGACAGGGTTGGGGCTACACCTTC. Complete variable domain (other parts from reference TRBV7-2 and TRBJ1-2): GAGVSQSPSNKVTEKGKDVELRCDPISGHTALYWYRQSLGQGLEFLIYFQGNSAPDKSGLPSDRFSAERTGGSVSTLTIQRTQQEDSAVYLCASSLGGQGWGYTFGSGTRLTVV.

This rearrangement joins TRBV9 to TRBJ2-7; TRBD1 aligns across 7 bases. The trim removed 4 bases at V and 4 bases at J, leaving 11 bases unmatched. Germline CDR1 SGDLS, CDR2 YYNGEE. The CDR3 consists of 15 residues. The CDR3: CASSKGTVPGYEQYF. In nucleotides, the CDR3 is TGTGCCAGCAGCAAAGGGACAGTCCCAGGGTACGAGCAGTACTTC.

The chain couples TRBV4-1 to TRBJ1-6, with 9 nucleotides matching TRBD1. The CDR3 is made up of 17 amino acids. The J segment lost 1 base and the V segment lost 7 bases, leaving 8 bases of the junction unmatched. Germline CDR1 is MGHRA and CDR2 is YSYEKL. CDR3 bases: TGCGCCAGCACCTTAGGACAGGGGAGATCCTATAATTCACCCCTCCACTTT. As protein: CASTLGQGRSYNSPLHF.

V and J are TRBV30 and TRBJ1-2; TRBD1 is a possible D gene (6 bases). Trimming left V 0 bases short and J 5 bases short, with 10 bases between. The CDR3 extends over 13 amino acids. The germline CDR1 and CDR2 sequences are GTSNPN and SVGIG (reference sequence). CDR3 sequence: CAWSVRQGYGYTF. The CDR3 DNA reads as TGTGCCTGGAGTGTACGGCAGGGGTATGGCTACACCTTC.

The chain uses TRBV3-1 (or the pseudogene TRBV3-2) and TRBJ2-5, with 7 bases matching TRBD2. V lost 0 bases to trimming and J lost 4 bases; unmatched junction nucleotides: 5. There are 15 residues in the CDR3. Germline CDR1 reads LGHDT; CDR2 reads YNNKEL (reference sequence). The CDR3 here is CASSQDLASGETQYF. Here the CDR3 DNA reads TGTGCCAGCAGCCAAGATCTGGCTAGCGGAGAGACCCAGTACTTC.

The rearrangement uses TRBV6-5 and TRBJ2-7, with D unclear. This CDR3 spans 13 amino acids. V was cut by 6 bases and J by 0 bases, with 9 bases left in between. In germline, CDR1 is MNHEY, CDR2 SVGAGI. DNA of the CDR3: TGTGCCAGCAGCCACCCGAGCTCCTACGAGCAGTACTTC. Protein sequence: CASSHPSSYEQYF.

This chain uses TRBV30 with TRBJ1-1; D ambiguous. Germline V CDR1 and CDR2: GTSNPN, SVGIG (reference sequence). CDR3 length: 14 amino acids. The ends were cut back, 2 bases at V and 0 bases at J, with 10 bases in the middle. CDR3 loop: CAWSPRSMNTEAFF. Here the CDR3 DNA reads TGTGCCTGGAGTCCCAGATCAATGAACACTGAAGCTTTCTTT.

The chain uses TRBV19 and TRBJ2-7; perhaps TRBD1 as D (5 bases). Trimming took off 3 bases at V and 6 bases at J, with 15 bases between the two ends. The germline gives CDR1 LNHDA, CDR2 SQIVND (reference sequence). There are 14 residues in the CDR3. This CDR3 reads CASSIQGAAGEQYF. The CDR3 DNA reads TGTGCCAGTAGTATCCAGGGTGCGGCTGGCGAGCAGTACTTC.

The chain carries TRBV4-2 and TRBJ1-2; D remains unclear. This CDR3 spans 14 amino acids. Trimming left V 1 base short and J 2 bases short, with 8 bases between. Germline CDR1 reads LGHNA; CDR2 reads YNFKEQ. CDR3 protein: CASSQGEGNYGYTF. In DNA form, the CDR3 reads TGTGCCAGCAGCCAAGGGGAGGGCAACTATGGCTACACCTTC.

The chain has TRBV10-3 and TRBJ1-5, with D hard to call. CDR1 is ENHRY, CDR2 SYGVKD, per germline. The length of the CDR3 is 14 residues. V shed 7 bases and J shed 0 bases, with 10 bases lying between them. CDR3 in amino acids: CAITAEYSNQPQHF. Here the CDR3 DNA reads TGTGCCATCACGGCGGAGTATAGCAATCAGCCCCAGCATTTT.